One sample yielded the 25 T cell receptor beta chains listed below, sequenced in a study of T cells in Graves' hyperthyroidism and ophthalmopathy. Template material for amplifying TCR beta CDR3 regions consisted of RNA transcripts. The TCR CDR3 first-round RT-PCR relied on the HTBI primer set. TCRdb fed the multiplex PCR reads into MiXCR, producing one record per CDR3 protein. The sample contains roughly 710,000 distinct CDR3 sequences, 35% of which appear only once. Sequences were obtained from blood. All receptors come from a woman aged 40 to 55 with Graves' hyperthyroidism.

This clonotype has at least ten counts. The chain has TRBV19 and TRBJ2-5, with 12 bases matching TRBD2. Germline values: CDR1 LNHDA, CDR2 SQIVND (reference sequence). The CDR3 is 19 residues long. J was trimmed by 6 bases and V by 3 bases; bases with no gene match: 17. CDR3 sequence reads: CASSITGTSGFSRGKTQYF. DNA of the CDR3: TGTGCCAGTAGTATCACCGGGACTAGCGGGTTCTCCCGCGGGAAGACCCAGTACTTC.

This clonotype was observed a few times. The chain couples TRBV12-3 or TRBV12-4 to TRBJ1-6; TRBD1 aligns across 7 bases. The J segment lost 9 bases and the V segment lost 3 bases, leaving 8 bases of the junction unmatched. The CDR3 extends over 15 amino acids. CDR3 region: CASSFRQGGISPLHF. The CDR3 DNA is TGTGCCAGCAGTTTTAGACAGGGAGGGATTTCACCCCTCCACTTT.

This clonotype was seen only once. The conserved final phenylalanine or tryptophan is absent from the CDR3, which likely points to a read error. J is TRBJ1-1 and V is TRBV10-3; D perhaps matches TRBD1 (6 bases). Germline V CDR1 and CDR2: ENHRY, SYGVKD. The CDR3 runs to 14 residues. DNA of the CDR3: TGTGCCACCAGTAAGAGACAGGTGGCCACTGAAGCTTTCCTT. It yields the protein CATSKRQVATEAFL.

The chain combines TRBV29-1 with TRBJ1-2; weak D call: TRBD1 (6 bases). V shed 3 bases and J shed 5 bases, with 13 bases lying between them. Looked up from germline, CDR1 is SQVTM and CDR2 is ANQGSEA. This CDR3 is built from 13 residues. The CDR3 is CSVDDGGRYGYTF. CDR3 in DNA: TGCAGCGTTGACGACGGGGGCCGTTATGGCTACACCTTC.

As regards this clonotype: A much bigger clone sits one base away, suggesting this may be a read error. This chain joins TRBV20-1 and TRBJ1-6; D is perhaps TRBD1 (6 bases). Germline CDR1 and CDR2: DFQATT and SNEGSKA (reference sequence). The CDR3 spans 13 residues. CDR3 residues: CSTRKVGGSPLHF. CDR3 nucleotides: TGCAGTACTAGGAAGGTAGGGGGTTCACCCCTCCACTTT.

There are a few counts of this clonotype. A much larger clone lies one base from this, so it may be a read error. This rearrangement joins TRBV25-1 to TRBJ1-5; a possible D gene is TRBD1 (5 bases). Trimming pared 2 bases from V and 5 bases from J, leaving 7 bases between. The CDR3 is 13 residues long. The germline V gene encodes CDR1 MGHDK and CDR2 SYGVNS. The CDR3 coding sequence is TGTGCCAGCAGTGAAGAGGGGCATCAGCCCCAGCATTTT. Protein product: CASSEEGHQPQHF.

V and J are TRBV24-1 and TRBJ2-7; tentative D call: TRBD2 (5 bases). The length of the CDR3 is 12 residues. From germline, CDR1 is KGHDR and CDR2 SFDVKD. V lost 1 base and J 7 bases, leaving 7 bases between the germline ends. Here the CDR3 reads CATSDFGGEQYF. The DNA of the CDR3 is TGTGCCACCAGTGATTTCGGCGGGGAGCAGTACTTC.

Worth noting for this clonotype: At one of its ends the junction is not consistent with the germline gene, which may arise from a read error. The chain links TRBV7-8 to TRBJ2-7; tentatively, D is TRBD1 or TRBD2 (6 bases each). Per the germline V gene, CDR1 is SGHVS and CDR2 is FQNEAQ. The CDR3 is 12 amino acids. The CDR3 sequence: CASSLNPWGATF. In nucleotides, the CDR3 is TGTGCCAGCAGCTTAAACCCCTGGGGGGCGACTTTC.

This chain joins TRBV24-1 and TRBJ2-7; D remains unclear. Trimming stripped 4 bases from V and 7 bases from J, with 16 bases between. The CDR3 totals 14 residues. CDR1 is KGHDR and CDR2 is SFDVKD in the germline V gene. CDR3 in DNA: TGTGCCACCAGTGAGGGTATGAACTACAATGAGCAGTACTTC. Its translation: CATSEGMNYNEQYF.

This clonotype was observed a handful of times. This sequence joins TRBV3-1 and TRBJ1-6; D is possibly TRBD1 (6 bases). CDR1 is LGHDT and CDR2 is YNNKEL in the germline V gene (reference sequence). The CDR3 is made up of 13 amino acids. Trimming shortened V by 4 bases and J by 14 bases, and 15 bases separated the two germline ends. The CDR3 nucleotides are TGTGCCAGCAGCCTCACAGGGAAGGTTTCCCTCCACTTT. It translates to CASSLTGKVSLHF. Full variable domain (outside the CDR3, taken from reference TRBV3-1 and TRBJ1-6): DTAVSQTPKYLVTQMGNDKSIKCEQNLGHDTMYWYKQDSKKFLKIMFSYNNKELIINETVPNRFSPKSPDKAHLNLHINSLELGDSAVYFCASSLTGKVSLHFGNGTRLTVT.

V gene TRBV9 combines with J gene TRBJ2-5; 9 positions match TRBD2. The CDR3 sequence is 16 residues long. The trim removed 0 bases at V and 2 bases at J, leaving 5 bases unmatched. Germline lookup yields CDR1 SGDLS and CDR2 YYNGEE. The CDR3 region is CASSVGNSGGQETQYF. The CDR3 nucleotides read TGTGCCAGCAGCGTAGGAAATAGCGGGGGTCAAGAGACCCAGTACTTC.

The J gene is TRBJ1-2, the V gene TRBV7-1, with D possibly TRBD1 on 6 matching bases. TRBV7-1 is marked as an open reading frame, function uncertain. The germline V and J ends were trimmed by 2 bases and 6 bases, with 28 bases remaining between them. This CDR3 has 19 amino acids. The CDR3 here is CASSSPYVATGKGSNGYTF. For the CDR3, the DNA is TGTGCCAGCAGCTCACCATACGTAGCTACAGGGAAGGGTTCGAATGGCTACACCTTC.

This clonotype showed up many times. The chain has TRBV7-2 and TRBJ1-2; no firm D call. Trimming stripped 5 bases from V and 4 bases from J, with 8 bases between. This CDR3 has 12 residues. The germline gives CDR1 SGHTA, CDR2 FQGNSA. The chain's CDR3 is CASSLEAYGYTF. The DNA of the CDR3 is TGTGCCAGCAGCCTCGAGGCCTATGGCTACACCTTC. Using reference TRBV7-2 and TRBJ1-2 for the parts outside the CDR3, the full variable domain is GAGVSQSPSNKVTEKGKDVELRCDPISGHTALYWYRQSLGQGLEFLIYFQGNSAPDKSGLPSDRFSAERTGGSVSTLTIQRTQQEDSAVYLCASSLEAYGYTFGSGTRLTVV.

This chain joins TRBV6-2 or TRBV6-3 and TRBJ1-2; possible D gene TRBD1, 6 bases. In germline, CDR1 is MNHEY, CDR2 SVGEGT. The CDR3 loop spans 18 amino acids. V lost 0 bases, J lost 3 bases, and 20 bases lay in between. CDR3 in amino acids: CASSYSRMSQSGDYGYTF. CDR3 coding DNA: TGTGCCAGCAGTTACTCGAGGATGAGTCAATCAGGGGACTATGGCTACACCTTC.

The chain joins TRBV20-1 to TRBJ2-7; D gene uncertain. The V gene's germline CDR1 is DFQATT and CDR2 SNEGSKA (reference sequence). V shed 3 bases and J shed 3 bases, with 12 bases lying between them. This CDR3 is 13 amino acids long. CDR3 loop: CSASSQNLYEQYF. CDR3 DNA sequence: TGCAGTGCTAGTAGTCAGAACCTCTACGAGCAGTACTTC.

CDR3 DNA sequence: TGCAGCCACACTACGGATGGCTACACCTTC. Translating it yields CSHTTDGYTF. The V gene is TRBV29-1, the J gene TRBJ1-2, with D uncertain. The CDR3 is 10 amino acids. Germline assignment: CDR1 SQVTM and CDR2 ANQGSEA. Between the trimmed V and J ends, which lost 8 bases and 6 bases, there was a span of 10 bases.

V usage is TRBV12-3 or TRBV12-4 and J usage is TRBJ1-1; no reliable D call. The CDR3 is 13 amino acids. CDR3 sequence reads: CASGLMENTEAFF. In DNA form, the CDR3 reads TGTGCTAGTGGTTTGATGGAGAACACTGAAGCTTTCTTT.

Note on this clonotype: This could be a read error, since a much larger clone is one nucleotide away. The J gene is TRBJ1-2, the V gene TRBV10-3; no firm D call. This CDR3 is built from 14 residues. The germline V gene has CDR1 ENHRY and CDR2 SYGVKD. The CDR3 sequence: CTSSERVTNYGYTF. In DNA, the CDR3 is TGTACCAGCAGTGAACGTGTCACCAACTATGGCTACACCTTC.

The sample holds a few counts of this clonotype. The chain uses TRBV5-4 and TRBJ1-1, with unresolved D. The V and J ends lost 8 bases and 3 bases respectively, with 11 bases between them. Germline V gene lookup returns CDR1 SGHNT and CDR2 YYREEE (reference sequence). The CDR3 spans 12 residues. CDR3 loop: CARAGAYTEAFF. CDR3 coding DNA: TGTGCCAGAGCAGGCGCATACACTGAAGCTTTCTTT.

CDR3 region: CASSSPGTGKYGYTF. DNA of the CDR3: TGTGCCAGCAGCTCCCCCGGGACAGGGAAATATGGCTACACCTTC. The chain joins TRBV7-6 to TRBJ1-2, with 9 positions matching TRBD1. The CDR3 consists of 15 residues. Unmatched junction bases numbered 8, after V lost 4 bases and J lost 5 bases. Germline values: CDR1 SGHVS, CDR2 FNYEAQ.

This clonotype was seen a few times. A read error may account for a junction end that differs from germline. The chain uses TRBV10-3 and TRBJ1-1; TRBD1 aligns across 7 bases. The CDR3 length is 15 residues. The germline V gene encodes CDR1 ENHRY and CDR2 SYGVKD. CDR3 amino acids: CASSYGDREFSEAFF. The CDR3 DNA is TGTGCCAGCAGTTACGGAGACAGGGAATTTTCTGAAGCTTTCTTT.

This clonotype was observed a few times. The V gene is TRBV10-3, the J gene TRBJ2-6; D is uncertain. Trimming shortened V by 5 bases and J by 4 bases, and 12 bases separated the two germline ends. CDR3 length equals 15 residues. CDR1 is ENHRY and CDR2 is SYGVKD in the germline V gene. The chain's CDR3 is CAISLRDSGANVLTF. The CDR3 nucleotides read TGTGCCATCAGTTTACGAGATTCCGGGGCCAACGTCCTGACTTTC.

This clonotype was counted at least ten times. The chain employs TRBV20-1 and TRBJ1-1; TRBD1 aligns across 7 bases. V lost 4 bases and J lost 4; bases outside the gene matches: 6. Germline CDR1 is DFQATT and CDR2 is SNEGSKA (reference sequence). The CDR3 extends over 13 amino acids. CDR3 in amino acids: CSAKTQGRTEAFF. In DNA, the CDR3 is TGCAGTGCTAAGACACAGGGGCGCACTGAAGCTTTCTTT.

J is TRBJ1-2 and V is TRBV7-9, with a tentative D call TRBD1 (6 bases). The germline gives CDR1 SEHNR, CDR2 FQNEAQ (reference sequence). This CDR3 is built from 14 residues. Trimming cost V 5 bases and J 3 bases, with 13 bases left between them. CDR3 nucleotide sequence: TGTGCCAGCAGCACCCGGGAGGGGGACTATGGCTACACCTTC. Its translation: CASSTREGDYGYTF. Based on the CDR3 plus reference TRBV7-9 and TRBJ1-2, the full variable domain is DTGVSQNPRHKITKRGQNVTFRCDPISEHNRLYWYRQTLGQGPEFLTYFQNEAQLEKSRLLSDRFSAERPKGSFSTLEIQRTEQGDSAMYLCASSTREGDYGYTFGSGTRLTVV.

This chain uses TRBV10-3 with TRBJ2-3; D unresolved. Germline V gives CDR1 ENHRY, CDR2 SYGVKD. The CDR3 has 11 amino acids. V was clipped by 8 bases and J by 2 bases, with 5 bases between them. CDR3 in amino acids: CAIATTDTQYF. The CDR3 nucleotides are TGTGCCATCGCCACCACAGATACGCAGTATTTT.